The present TCR beta chain was sequenced within a study of shared clonotypes between healthy human individuals. The CDR3 covers 15 residues. CDR1 and CDR2 from the germline V gene are KGHSH and LQKENI. Trimming cost V 2 bases and J 0 bases, with 8 bases left between them. Assay used: immunoSEQ multiplex PCR; TCRdb lists only in-frame clones, some missing. The table has about 1.1 million clones, 60% to 80% seen once; the top ten hold 0.89%. The receptor was derived from a man between 18 and 29 years old in good health. Some clones in this sample may be carry-over from other donors' samples. The chain joins TRBV18 to TRBJ1-5, with D possibly matching TRBD1 (5 bases). Sample: memory CD4+ T cells from PBMCs. Documented subset: CD45RA-negative fraction. In nucleotides, the CDR3 is TGTGCCAGCTCACCATCAGGGTTTAGCAATCAGCCCCAGCATTTT. It translates to CASSPSGFSNQPQHF.